Listed below are T cell receptor beta chains from one sample, sequenced in a study of blood T cell repertoires in COVID-19. Assay: immunoSEQ multiplex PCR; the TCRdb copy retains only in-frame clones and omits some. The data contain 100,000 to 150,000 clones, around 89% of them singletons. The sample taken for sequencing was peripheral blood. These receptors were obtained from a man aged 45-60 years with active or convalescent COVID-19. CDR3s leave out the opening cysteine and the closing phenylalanine or tryptophan. Each record gives: J gene, D gene, V gene, CDR3 protein. The D gene is left open where the match is weak.

TRBJ2-1	.	TRBV27	ASRQEAEQF
TRBJ1-2	.	TRBV2	ASSENGLGYT
TRBJ2-1	TRBD2	TRBV10-1	ASTELAGTLNEQF
TRBJ1-2	.	TRBV4-3	ASSQVRDTNYGYT
TRBJ2-7	.	TRBV6-5	ASRKTGYEQY
TRBJ2-7	TRBD2	TRBV2	ASRGGTSGSYEQY
TRBJ1-3	.	TRBV28	ASSLTGYSGNTIY
TRBJ1-3	.	TRBV7-8	ASSLGPGYGNTIY
TRBJ2-2	.	TRBV6-5	ASSRSPSNTGELF
TRBJ2-1	TRBD2	TRBV25-1	ASSEWGGLGNEQF
TRBJ2-2	.	TRBV9	ASSRRGGTGELF
TRBJ2-7	TRBD2	TRBV5-1	ASSLVGISGNEQY
TRBJ1-5	.	TRBV2	ASIEHRSQPQH
TRBJ1-1	.	TRBV11-1	ASSLNPRSEAF
TRBJ2-7	.	TRBV6-1	ASSGRTAGYYYEQY
TRBJ1-5	TRBD1	TRBV7-2	ASSSDRDGQPQH
TRBJ2-1	TRBD2	TRBV4-1	ASSQGLAGGRREQF
TRBJ1-5	.	TRBV20-1	SASRPGEYNQPQH
TRBJ1-5	.	TRBV28	ASTKTGGLQPQH
TRBJ2-5	TRBD1	TRBV12-3/TRBV12-4	ASSDRGQETQY
TRBJ1-4	.	TRBV3-1/TRBV3-2	ASSPPRKRFYEKLF
TRBJ2-5	TRBD2	TRBV9	ASSVEPGLAGGWGETQY
TRBJ2-2	TRBD1	TRBV12-5	ASGLGQGNTGELF
TRBJ2-1	TRBD2	TRBV3-1/TRBV3-2	ASSQALGGRSF
TRBJ2-1	.	TRBV28	ASGRADSPYNEQF
TRBJ2-5	TRBD2	TRBV19	ASSTTSGGAQETQY
TRBJ2-7	.	TRBV6-4	ASSEVSGYEQY
TRBJ2-7	TRBD1	TRBV7-2	ASSLRGTGYEQY
TRBJ1-2	.	TRBV21-1	ASSTPGTGGENGYT
TRBJ2-5	.	TRBV11-2	ASSLSGVQETQY
TRBJ1-5	.	TRBV2	ASSDAGVNQPQH
TRBJ2-7	.	TRBV10-3	AISERPTGRTTYEQY
TRBJ1-2	.	TRBV7-8	ASSLVGENYGYT
TRBJ1-1	.	TRBV11-3	ASSLGGDTEAF
TRBJ1-1	.	TRBV20-1	SASMKQFTEAF
TRBJ2-1	.	TRBV19	ASSIVYNEQF
TRBJ2-1	.	TRBV9	ASSVVLSGTYNEQF
TRBJ1-1	.	TRBV3-1/TRBV3-2	ASSQANFRARNTEAF
TRBJ1-1	.	TRBV2	ASRTGGYTEAF
TRBJ1-3	TRBD1	TRBV6-2/TRBV6-3	ASSKDRGPGNTIY
TRBJ1-5	.	TRBV10-3	ATIAEAPSNQPQH
TRBJ1-5	.	TRBV3-1/TRBV3-2	ASSQDPAGDNSNQPQH
TRBJ1-1	.	TRBV6-5	ASSLQGILGTEAF
TRBJ2-2	TRBD1	TRBV7-7	ASSLGVGTVANTGELF
TRBJ1-5	.	TRBV24-1	ATRGPTGPQH
TRBJ1-6	TRBD1	TRBV10-2	ASRVDRANSPLH
TRBJ2-5	TRBD1	TRBV15	ATSRATGGALETQY
TRBJ2-5	.	TRBV28	ASSVGRLETQY
TRBJ1-2	TRBD1	TRBV19	ASSEYGTGLYGYT
TRBJ2-5	.	TRBV5-5	ASSLAQETQY
TRBJ1-4	TRBD1	TRBV27	ASSEGAGEKLF
TRBJ2-3	TRBD2	TRBV7-9	ASSLVLGLAGTSPDTQY
TRBJ1-2	.	TRBV21-1	ASSARTGFRGGYT
TRBJ2-3	TRBD2	TRBV6-5	ASSYSAGDTDTQY
TRBJ1-3	.	TRBV19	ASSSTGFSGNTIY
TRBJ2-1	.	TRBV9	ASSPRLGSYNEQF
TRBJ1-1	.	TRBV6-5	ASSYSQGIGTEAF
TRBJ1-4	.	TRBV19	ASRPSGEKREKLF
TRBJ1-3	.	TRBV30	AWSRDSTSGNTIY
TRBJ1-1	.	TRBV19	ASSISLRRPLGMRNTEAF